The present entry profiles one T cell receptor (beta chain) with its context. This sample is drawn from a study of T cell clones after liver transplantation. Study summary: TCRbeta sequencing after a pre-transplant mixed lymphocyte reaction identified graft-donor-reactive clones, later tracked in post-transplant blood.

Data came from immunoSEQ multiplex PCR; TCRdb stores just in-frame clones and leaves some out. There are 55,000 to 70,000 clones in the sample; almost 95% occur only once, and 0.85% to 1% lies in the top ten. The specimen was CD4+ T cells from blood, collected 25 months after liver transplant. The source is a human patient who received a liver transplant. Part of the T cells may come from the graft donor.

DNA of the CDR3: TGTGCCAGCAGTGAGACATTAACGCAGCAGTACTTC. It specifies CASSETLTQQYF. This rearrangement joins TRBV6-1 to TRBJ2-7; D unclear. V lost 3 bases and J lost 8, with 11 bases in between. Germline V lookup: CDR1 MNHNS, CDR2 SASEGT. The CDR3 loop spans 12 amino acids.